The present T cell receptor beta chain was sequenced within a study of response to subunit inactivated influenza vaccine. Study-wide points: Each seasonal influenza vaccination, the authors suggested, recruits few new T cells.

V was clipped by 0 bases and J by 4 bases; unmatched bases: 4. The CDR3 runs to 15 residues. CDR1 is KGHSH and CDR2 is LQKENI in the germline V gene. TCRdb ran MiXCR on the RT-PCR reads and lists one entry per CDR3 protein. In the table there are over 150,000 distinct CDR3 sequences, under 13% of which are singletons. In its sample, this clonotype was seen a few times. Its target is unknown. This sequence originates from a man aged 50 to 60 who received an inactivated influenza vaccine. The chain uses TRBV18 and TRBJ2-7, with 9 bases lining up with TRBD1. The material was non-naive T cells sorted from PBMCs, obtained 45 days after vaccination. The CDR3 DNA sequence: TGTGCCAGCTCACCACCGGGACAGGGACGGTACGAGCAGTACTTC. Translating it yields CASSPPGQGRYEQYF.